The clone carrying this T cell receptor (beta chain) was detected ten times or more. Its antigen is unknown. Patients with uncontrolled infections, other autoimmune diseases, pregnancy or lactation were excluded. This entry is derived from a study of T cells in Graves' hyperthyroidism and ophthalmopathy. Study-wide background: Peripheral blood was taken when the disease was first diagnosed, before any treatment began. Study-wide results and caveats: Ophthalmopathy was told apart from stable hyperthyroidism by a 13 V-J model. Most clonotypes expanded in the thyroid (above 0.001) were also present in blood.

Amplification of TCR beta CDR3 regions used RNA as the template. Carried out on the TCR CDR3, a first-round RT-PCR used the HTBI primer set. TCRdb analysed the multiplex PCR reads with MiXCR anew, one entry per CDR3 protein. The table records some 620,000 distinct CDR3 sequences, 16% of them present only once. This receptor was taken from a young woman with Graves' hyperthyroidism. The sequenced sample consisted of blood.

The CDR3 spells CAWSGANDEQFF. CDR3 in DNA: TGTGCCTGGAGTGGGGCAAACGATGAGCAGTTCTTC. V is TRBV30 and J is TRBJ2-1; no reliable D call. Germline V CDR1 and CDR2: GTSNPN, SVGIG (reference sequence). This CDR3 is 12 amino acids long. Trimming took 1 base from V and 8 from J, leaving 9 bases between them.